The text below deals with one T cell receptor beta chain. Libraries were prepared by immunoSEQ multiplex PCR; TCRdb keeps only in-frame clonotypes and omits some of them. This table has 78,000 or so clones, more than 85% appearing once. The record originates from a study of control samples from healthy donors and cancer patients. The CDR3 is 16 residues long. V dropped 6 bases and J dropped 4; count of bases not matched to a gene: 13. Per the germline V gene, CDR1 is LNHDA and CDR2 is SQIVND (reference sequence). The rearrangement links TRBV19 to TRBJ1-2, with 8 bases that match TRBD1. The sequenced sample was blood. The TCR originated in a woman aged 45-65 years in good health. CDR3 in DNA: TGTGCCAGTAGCGAACGGGTAGGACAGGGCCTCTATGGCTACACCTTC. It encodes CASSERVGQGLYGYTF.